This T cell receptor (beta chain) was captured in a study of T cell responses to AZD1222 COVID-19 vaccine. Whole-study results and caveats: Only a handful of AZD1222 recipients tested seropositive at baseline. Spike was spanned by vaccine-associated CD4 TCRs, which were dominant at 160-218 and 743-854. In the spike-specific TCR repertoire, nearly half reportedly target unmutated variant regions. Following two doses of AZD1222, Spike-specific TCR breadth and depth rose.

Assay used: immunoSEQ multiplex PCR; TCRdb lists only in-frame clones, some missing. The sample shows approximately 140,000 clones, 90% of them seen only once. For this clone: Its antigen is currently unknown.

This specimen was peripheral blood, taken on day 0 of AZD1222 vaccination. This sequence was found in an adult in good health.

CDR3 residues: CASSESSVTSTDTQYF. The CDR3 region has the DNA TGTGCCAGCAGTGAATCTAGCGTTACTAGCACAGATACGCAGTATTTT. The rearrangement links TRBV25-1 to TRBJ2-3; D possibly corresponds to TRBD2 (6 bases). Germline V gene data show CDR1 as MGHDK and CDR2 as SYGVNS. The length of the CDR3 is 16 residues. The germline V and J ends were trimmed by 1 base and 0 bases, with 11 bases remaining between them.